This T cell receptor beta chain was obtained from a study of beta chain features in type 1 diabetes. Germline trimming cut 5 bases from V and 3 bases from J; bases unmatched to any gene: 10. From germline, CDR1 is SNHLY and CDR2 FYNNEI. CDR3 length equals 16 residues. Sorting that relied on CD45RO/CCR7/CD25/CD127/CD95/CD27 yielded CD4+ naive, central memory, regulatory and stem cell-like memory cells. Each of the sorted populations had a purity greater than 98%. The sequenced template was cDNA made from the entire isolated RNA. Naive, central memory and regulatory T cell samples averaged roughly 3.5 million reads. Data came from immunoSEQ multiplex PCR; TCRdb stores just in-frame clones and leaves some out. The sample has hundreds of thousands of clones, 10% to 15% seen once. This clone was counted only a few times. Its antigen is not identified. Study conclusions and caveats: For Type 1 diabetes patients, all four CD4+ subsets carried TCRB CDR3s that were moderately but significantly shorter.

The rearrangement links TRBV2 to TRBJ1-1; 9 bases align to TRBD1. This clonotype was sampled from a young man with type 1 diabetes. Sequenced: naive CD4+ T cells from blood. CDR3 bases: TGTGCCAGCAGTCAAGATGACAGGGGGGAGTACACTGAAGCTTTCTTT. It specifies CASSQDDRGEYTEAFF.